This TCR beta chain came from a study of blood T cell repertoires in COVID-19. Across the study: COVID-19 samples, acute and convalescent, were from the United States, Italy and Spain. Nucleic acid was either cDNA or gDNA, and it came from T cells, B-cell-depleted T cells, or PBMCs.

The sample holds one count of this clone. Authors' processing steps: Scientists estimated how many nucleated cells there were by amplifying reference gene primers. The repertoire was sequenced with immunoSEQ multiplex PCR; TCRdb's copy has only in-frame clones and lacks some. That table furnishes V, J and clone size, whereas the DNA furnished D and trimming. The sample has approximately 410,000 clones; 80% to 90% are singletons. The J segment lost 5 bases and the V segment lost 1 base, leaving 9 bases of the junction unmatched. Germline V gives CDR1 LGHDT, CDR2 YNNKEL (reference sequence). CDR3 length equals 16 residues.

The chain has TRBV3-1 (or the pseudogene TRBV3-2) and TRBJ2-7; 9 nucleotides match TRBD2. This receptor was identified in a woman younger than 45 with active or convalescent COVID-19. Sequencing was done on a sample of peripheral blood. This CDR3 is CASSQGSGGRGDEQYF. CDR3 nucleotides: TGTGCCAGCAGCCAAGGCTCGGGCGGGAGGGGAGACGAGCAGTACTTC.